One and the same sample provided the 16 T cell receptor beta chains below, sequenced in a study of T cell responses to AZD1222 COVID-19 vaccine. The repertoire was sequenced with immunoSEQ multiplex PCR; TCRdb's copy has only in-frame clones and lacks some. The data show some 110,000 clones, 90% seen once. The sample consisted of peripheral blood, taken 28 days after the second AZD1222 dose. Every receptor here comes from an adult who received the AZD1222 COVID-19 vaccine.

The gene calls are TRBV3-1 (or the pseudogene TRBV3-2) and TRBJ2-1; 11 nucleotides align to TRBD2. CDR1 is LGHDT and CDR2 is YNNKEL in the germline V gene (reference sequence). With 1 base clipped from V and 11 bases from J, the junction kept 7 bases outside the gene matches. There are 15 residues in the CDR3. DNA of the CDR3: TGTGCCAGCAGCCAAGGGTCGGCTAGCGGGGGGCAGCAGTTCTTC. Translation gives CASSQGSASGGQQFF.

This clone was recorded once. V gene TRBV7-3 combines with J gene TRBJ2-1; the D gene is possibly TRBD2 (6 bases). V was shortened by 5 bases and J by 0 bases, with 11 bases between the two germline ends. In germline, CDR1 is SGHTA, CDR2 FQGTGA. CDR3 length equals 15 residues. The CDR3 DNA reads as TGTGCCAGCAGCCGCGCGGGAACCTCCTACAATGAGCAGTTCTTC. It yields the protein CASSRAGTSYNEQFF.

V is TRBV5-6 and J is TRBJ1-5; tentative D call: TRBD1 (5 bases). V lost 4 bases and J lost 0, with 11 bases in between. Germline values: CDR1 SGHDT, CDR2 YYEEEE. This CDR3 has 15 amino acids. The CDR3 DNA reads TGTGCCAGCAGCCTTTCGGGGGATAGCAATCAGCCCCAGCATTTT. Translation: CASSLSGDSNQPQHF.

The rearrangement links TRBV6-2 or TRBV6-3 to TRBJ2-1, with 13 bases fitting TRBD2. Trimming removed 2 bases from V and 10 bases from J; junction bases left unmatched: 14. CDR3 length: 18 amino acids. CDR1 is MNHEY, CDR2 SVGEGT, per germline. CDR3 protein: CASSYQLAGGQDLWEQFF. CDR3 nucleotides: TGTGCCAGCAGTTACCAACTAGCGGGGGGGCAAGATCTCTGGGAGCAGTTCTTC.

This chain joins TRBV5-1 and TRBJ2-7; TRBD1 is a possible D gene (6 bases). V lost 4 bases and J lost 5, with 10 bases in between. The CDR3 runs 12 residues. Germline assignment: CDR1 SGHRS and CDR2 YFSETQ. CDR3 nucleotide sequence: TGCGCCAGCAGCCCAACAGGGCACGAGCAGTACTTC. Translation: CASSPTGHEQYF.

V gene TRBV7-9 combines with J gene TRBJ1-1; no firm D call. Trimming stripped 7 bases from V and 1 base from J, with 19 bases between. This CDR3 is built from 16 residues. Per the germline V gene, CDR1 is SEHNR and CDR2 is FQNEAQ (reference sequence). The CDR3 is CASTSIHTVENTEAFF. The CDR3 nucleotides read TGTGCCAGCACCTCAATACATACGGTGGAGAACACTGAAGCTTTCTTT.

The V and J genes are TRBV11-3 and TRBJ2-1, with 7 bases fitting TRBD1. CDR1 and CDR2 (germline): SGHNT, YENEEA. Trimming took 3 bases from V and 6 from J; bases not matched to a gene: 5. The CDR3 covers 14 residues. The CDR3 loop is CASSFHRGSNEQFF. The CDR3 coding sequence is TGTGCCAGCAGCTTTCACAGGGGATCCAATGAGCAGTTCTTC.

This clone came up many times. The genes are TRBV6-2 or TRBV6-3 and TRBJ2-1; D tentatively fits TRBD1 or TRBD2 (6 bases each). The CDR3 has 15 residues. Germline-derived CDR1 and CDR2 are MNHEY and SVGEGT. V dropped 0 bases and J dropped 3 bases, with 9 bases sitting between them. The CDR3 reads CASSYSGGGYNEQFF. As DNA, the CDR3 is TGTGCCAGCAGTTACTCTGGAGGGGGCTACAATGAGCAGTTCTTC.

J is TRBJ1-6 and V is TRBV12-5; tentatively, D is TRBD1 (5 bases). V lost 1 base and J lost 8, with 15 bases in between. The CDR3 has 16 residues. Germline CDR1 reads LGHNT; CDR2 reads FRNRAP. CDR3 loop: CASGLGQGSRDSPLHF. DNA of the CDR3: TGTGCTAGTGGTTTGGGGCAGGGCTCCCGGGATTCACCCCTCCACTTT. The entire variable domain, with the rest obtained from reference TRBV12-5 and TRBJ1-6, is as follows: DARVTQTPRHKVTEMGQEVTMRCQPILGHNTVFWYRQTMMQGLELLAYFRNRAPLDDSGMPKDRFSAEMPDATLATLKIQPSEPRDSAVYFCASGLGQGSRDSPLHFGNGTRLTVT.

The rearrangement uses TRBV10-3 and TRBJ1-2; tentative D call: TRBD1 (6 bases). This CDR3 spans 13 amino acids. V was shortened by 6 bases and J by 8 bases, with 16 bases between the two germline ends. Germline assignment: CDR1 ENHRY and CDR2 SYGVKD. The DNA for the CDR3 is TGTGCCATCAGGACCGACAGGTCTGAAGGCTACACCTTC. Its protein product is CAIRTDRSEGYTF.

In this sample, this clone turned up a few times. The V gene is TRBV5-1, the J gene TRBJ2-1, with 13 bases fitting TRBD2. Germline loops: CDR1 SGHRS, CDR2 YFSETQ. The CDR3 length is 19 residues. After removal of 4 bases from V and 2 bases from J, the junction contained 12 bases not matched to a gene. CDR3 sequence reads: CASSPAGTSGASAYNEQFF. CDR3 DNA: TGCGCCAGCAGCCCCGCCGGGACTAGCGGGGCCTCTGCCTACAATGAGCAGTTCTTC.

This clone appeared a single time. The rearrangement links TRBV7-2 to TRBJ2-2; D remains ambiguous. V lost 4 bases and J 4 bases, leaving 7 bases between the germline ends. CDR1 and CDR2 (germline): SGHTA, FQGNSA. The CDR3 is made up of 13 amino acids. The CDR3 DNA reads as TGTGCCAGCAGCTCCAGAGCCACCGGGGAGCTGTTTTTT. Encoded protein: CASSSRATGELFF.

This chain uses TRBV7-3 with TRBJ2-3; TRBD2 might be the D (6 bases). CDR1 is SGHTA, CDR2 FQGTGA, per germline. This CDR3 region has 15 residues. Trimming shortened V by 4 bases and J by 4 bases, and 15 bases separated the two germline ends. CDR3 sequence: CASSSRGGTADTQYF. CDR3 DNA: TGTGCCAGCAGCTCACGTGGGGGGACCGCAGATACGCAGTATTTT.

The CDR3 region is CASSRGTGANVLTF. The CDR3 bases are TGTGCCAGTAGCAGGGGGACTGGGGCCAACGTCCTGACTTTC. The rearrangement uses TRBV19 and TRBJ2-6, with 7 bases fitting TRBD1. The trim removed 6 bases at V and 2 bases at J, leaving 1 base unmatched. There are 14 residues in the CDR3. CDR1 is LNHDA and CDR2 is SQIVND in the germline V gene (reference sequence).

This clone appeared a single time. The chain recombines TRBV9 with TRBJ2-3, with 12 bases identical to TRBD2. V was clipped by 2 bases and J by 5 bases; unmatched bases: 6. CDR3 length: 16 amino acids. The germline gives CDR1 SGDLS, CDR2 YYNGEE. CDR3 residues: CASSVLTSGGVDTQYF. DNA for the CDR3: TGTGCCAGCAGCGTTTTGACTAGCGGGGGAGTAGATACGCAGTATTTT.

V is TRBV9 and J is TRBJ2-7; 8 nucleotides align to TRBD2. J gave up 4 bases and V 0 bases, and 6 bases lay outside the gene matches. Looked up from germline, CDR1 is SGDLS and CDR2 is YYNGEE. There are 15 residues in the CDR3. CDR3 nucleotide sequence: TGTGCCAGCAGCGTAGGAAGCGGGGGCGGTTACGAGCAGTACTTC. This sequence encodes CASSVGSGGGYEQYF.